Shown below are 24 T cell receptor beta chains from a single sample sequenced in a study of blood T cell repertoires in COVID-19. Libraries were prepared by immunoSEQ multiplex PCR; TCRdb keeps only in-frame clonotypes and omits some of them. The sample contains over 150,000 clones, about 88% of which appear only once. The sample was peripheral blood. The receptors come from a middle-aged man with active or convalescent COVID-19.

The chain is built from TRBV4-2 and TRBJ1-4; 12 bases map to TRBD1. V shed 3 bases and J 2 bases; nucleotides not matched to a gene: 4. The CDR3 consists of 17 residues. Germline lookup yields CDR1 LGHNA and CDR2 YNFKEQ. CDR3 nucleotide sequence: TGTGCCAGCAGCCAGGATGGGACAGGGGGCACTAATGAAAAACTGTTTTTT. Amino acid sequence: CASSQDGTGGTNEKLFF.

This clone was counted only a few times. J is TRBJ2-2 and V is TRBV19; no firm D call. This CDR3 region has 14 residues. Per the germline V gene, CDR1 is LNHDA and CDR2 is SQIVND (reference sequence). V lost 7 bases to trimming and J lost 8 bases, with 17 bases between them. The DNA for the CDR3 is TGTGCCAGTAATATCTTGGTGGGCACGGGGGAGCTGTTTTTT. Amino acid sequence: CASNILVGTGELFF.

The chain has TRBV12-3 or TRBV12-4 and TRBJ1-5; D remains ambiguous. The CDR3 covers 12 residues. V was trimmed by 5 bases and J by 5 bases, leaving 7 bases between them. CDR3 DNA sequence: TGTGCCAGCAGTCCTCGTGATCAGCCCCAGCATTTT. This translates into CASSPRDQPQHF.

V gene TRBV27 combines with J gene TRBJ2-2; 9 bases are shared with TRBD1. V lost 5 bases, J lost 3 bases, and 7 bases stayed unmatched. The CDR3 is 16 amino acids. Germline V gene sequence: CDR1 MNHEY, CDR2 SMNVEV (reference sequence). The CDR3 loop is CASSPADRGYTGELFF. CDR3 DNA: TGTGCCAGCAGTCCCGCCGACAGGGGGTACACCGGGGAGCTGTTTTTT.

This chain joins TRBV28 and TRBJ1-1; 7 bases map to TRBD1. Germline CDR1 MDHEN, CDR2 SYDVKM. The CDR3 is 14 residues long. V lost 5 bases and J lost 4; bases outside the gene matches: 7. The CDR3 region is CASSQAPGGTEAFF. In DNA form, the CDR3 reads TGTGCCAGCAGTCAGGCCCCAGGGGGCACTGAAGCTTTCTTT.

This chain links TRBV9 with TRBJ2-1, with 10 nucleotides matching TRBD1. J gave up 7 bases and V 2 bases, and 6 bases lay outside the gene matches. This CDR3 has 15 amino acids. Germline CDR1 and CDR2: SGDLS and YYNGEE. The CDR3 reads CASSVAGDRGNEQFF. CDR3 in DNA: TGTGCCAGCAGCGTCGCGGGGGACAGGGGAAATGAGCAGTTCTTC.

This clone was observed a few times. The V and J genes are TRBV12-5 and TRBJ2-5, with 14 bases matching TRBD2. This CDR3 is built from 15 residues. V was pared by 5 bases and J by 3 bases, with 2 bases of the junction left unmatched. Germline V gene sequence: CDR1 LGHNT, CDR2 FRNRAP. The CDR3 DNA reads TGTGCTAGTGGTCCGGGACTAGCGGGGGAAGAGACCCAGTACTTC. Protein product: CASGPGLAGEETQYF.

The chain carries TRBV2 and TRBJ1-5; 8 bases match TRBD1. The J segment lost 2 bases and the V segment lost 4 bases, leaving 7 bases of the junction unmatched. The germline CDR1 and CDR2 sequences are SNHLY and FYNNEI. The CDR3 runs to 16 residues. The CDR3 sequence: CASSAFDRGGNQPQHF. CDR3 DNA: TGTGCCAGCAGTGCATTCGACAGGGGAGGCAATCAGCCCCAGCATTTT.

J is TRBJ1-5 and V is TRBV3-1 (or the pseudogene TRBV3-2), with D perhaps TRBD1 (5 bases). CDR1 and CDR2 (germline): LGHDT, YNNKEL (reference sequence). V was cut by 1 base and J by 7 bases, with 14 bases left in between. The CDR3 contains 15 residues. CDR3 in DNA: TGTGCCAGCAGCCAAGGCGGCCAGGGCGGACAGCCCCAGCATTTT. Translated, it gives CASSQGGQGGQPQHF.

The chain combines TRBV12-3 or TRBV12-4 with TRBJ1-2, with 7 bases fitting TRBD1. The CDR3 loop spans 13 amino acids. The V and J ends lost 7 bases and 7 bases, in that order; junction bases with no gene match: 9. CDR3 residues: CASTPRTGGGYTF. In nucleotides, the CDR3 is TGTGCCAGCACTCCTCGGACAGGCGGTGGCTACACCTTC.

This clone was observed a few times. The CDR3 loop reads CASSEGAGDGYTF. The DNA of the CDR3 is TGTGCCAGCAGTGAAGGAGCAGGCGATGGCTACACCTTC. The rearrangement joins TRBV6-1 to TRBJ1-2; no clear D gene. Germline CDR1 and CDR2: MNHNS and SASEGT. The CDR3 is made up of 13 amino acids. V lost 1 base, J lost 6 bases, and 9 bases lay in between.

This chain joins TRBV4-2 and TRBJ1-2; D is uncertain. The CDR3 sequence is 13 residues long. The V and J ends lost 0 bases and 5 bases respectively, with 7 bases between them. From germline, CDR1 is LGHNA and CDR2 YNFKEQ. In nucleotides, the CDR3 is TGTGCCAGCAGCCAAGAATCCGGTTATGGCTACACCTTC. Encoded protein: CASSQESGYGYTF.

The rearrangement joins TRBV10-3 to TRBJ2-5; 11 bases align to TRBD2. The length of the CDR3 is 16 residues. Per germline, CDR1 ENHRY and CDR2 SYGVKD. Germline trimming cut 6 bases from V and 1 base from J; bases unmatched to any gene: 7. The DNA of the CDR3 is TGTGCCATCAGCGACCCCCTAGCGGGGGGCCAAGAGACCCAGTACTTC. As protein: CAISDPLAGGQETQYF.

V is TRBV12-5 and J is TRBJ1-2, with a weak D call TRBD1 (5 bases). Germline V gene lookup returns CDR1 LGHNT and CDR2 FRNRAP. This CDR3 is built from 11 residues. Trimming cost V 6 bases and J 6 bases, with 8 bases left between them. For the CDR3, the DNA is TGTGCTAGTGGCCCGACAGATGGCTACACCTTC. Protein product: CASGPTDGYTF.

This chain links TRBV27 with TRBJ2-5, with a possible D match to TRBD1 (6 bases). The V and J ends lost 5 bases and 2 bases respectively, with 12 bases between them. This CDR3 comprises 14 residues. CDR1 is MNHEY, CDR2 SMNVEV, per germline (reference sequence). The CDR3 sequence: CASSAGDRQETQYF. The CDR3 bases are TGTGCCAGCAGTGCAGGGGATCGGCAAGAGACCCAGTACTTC.

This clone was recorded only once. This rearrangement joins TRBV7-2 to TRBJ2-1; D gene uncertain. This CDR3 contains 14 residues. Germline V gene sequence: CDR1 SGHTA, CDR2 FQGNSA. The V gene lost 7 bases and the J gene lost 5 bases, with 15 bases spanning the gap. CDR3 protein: CASNLEILDNEQFF. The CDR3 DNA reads TGTGCCAGCAACCTAGAGATTTTAGACAATGAGCAGTTCTTC.

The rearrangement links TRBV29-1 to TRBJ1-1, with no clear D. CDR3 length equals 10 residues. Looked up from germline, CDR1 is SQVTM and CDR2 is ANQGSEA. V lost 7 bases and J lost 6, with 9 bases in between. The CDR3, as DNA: TGCAGCGGAGGGTTTGCTGAAGCTTTCTTT. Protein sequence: CSGGFAEAFF. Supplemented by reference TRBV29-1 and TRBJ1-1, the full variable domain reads SAVISQKPSRDICQRGTSLTIQCQVDSQVTMMFWYRQQPGQSLTLIATANQGSEATYESGFVIDKFPISRPNLTFSTLTVSNMSPEDSSIYLCSGGFAEAFFGQGTRLTVV.

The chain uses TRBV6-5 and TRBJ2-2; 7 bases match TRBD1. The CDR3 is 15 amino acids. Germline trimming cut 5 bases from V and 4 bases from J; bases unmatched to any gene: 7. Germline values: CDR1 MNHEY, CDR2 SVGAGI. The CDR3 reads CASSKPGTVTGELFF. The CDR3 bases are TGTGCCAGCAGTAAGCCCGGGACAGTCACCGGGGAGCTGTTTTTT.

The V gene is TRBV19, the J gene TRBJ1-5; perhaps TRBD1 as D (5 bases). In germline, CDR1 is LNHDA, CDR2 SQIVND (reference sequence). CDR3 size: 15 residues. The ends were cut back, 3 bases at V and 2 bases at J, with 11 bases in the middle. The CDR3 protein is CASSMARVGNQPQHF. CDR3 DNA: TGTGCCAGTAGTATGGCCAGGGTTGGCAATCAGCCCCAGCATTTT. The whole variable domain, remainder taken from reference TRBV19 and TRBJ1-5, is DGGITQSPKYLFRKEGQNVTLSCEQNLNHDAMYWYRQDPGQGLRLIYYSQIVNDFQKGDIAEGYSVSREKKESFPLTVTSAQKNPTAFYLCASSMARVGNQPQHFGDGTRLSIL.

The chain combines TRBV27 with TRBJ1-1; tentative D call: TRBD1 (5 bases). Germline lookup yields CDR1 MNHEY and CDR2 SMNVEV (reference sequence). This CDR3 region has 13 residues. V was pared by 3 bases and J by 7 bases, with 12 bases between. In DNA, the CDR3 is TGTGCCAGCAGTTTCAGGGATTTCGGTGAAGCTTTCTTT. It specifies CASSFRDFGEAFF.

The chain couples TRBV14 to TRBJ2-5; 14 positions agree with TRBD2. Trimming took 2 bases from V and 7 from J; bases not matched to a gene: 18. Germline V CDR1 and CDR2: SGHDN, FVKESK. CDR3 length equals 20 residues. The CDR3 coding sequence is TGTGCCAGCAGCCAAACCGTCCCGGGACTAGCGGGGGCCCTGCGGCGGACCCAGTACTTC. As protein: CASSQTVPGLAGALRRTQYF.

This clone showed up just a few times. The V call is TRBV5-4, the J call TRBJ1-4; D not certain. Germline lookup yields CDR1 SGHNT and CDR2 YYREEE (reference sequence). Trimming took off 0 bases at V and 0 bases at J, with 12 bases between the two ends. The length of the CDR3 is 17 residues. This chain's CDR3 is CASSLAPIGSTNEKLFF. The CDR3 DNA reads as TGTGCCAGCAGCTTGGCCCCGATCGGGTCAACTAATGAAAAACTGTTTTTT.

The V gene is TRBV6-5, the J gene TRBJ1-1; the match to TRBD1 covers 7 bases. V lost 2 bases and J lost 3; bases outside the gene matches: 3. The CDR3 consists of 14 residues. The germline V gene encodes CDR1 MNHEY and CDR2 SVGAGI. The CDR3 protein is CASSYRGPDTEAFF. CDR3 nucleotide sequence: TGTGCCAGCAGTTACAGGGGGCCTGACACTGAAGCTTTCTTT.

This CDR3 is CASSEFSGTGSREQYF. The CDR3 DNA sequence: TGTGCCAGCAGTGAATTCTCAGGGACAGGGAGTAGGGAGCAGTACTTC. The V gene is TRBV25-1, the J gene TRBJ2-7; 9 nucleotides match TRBD1. The CDR3 sequence is 16 residues long. Germline values: CDR1 MGHDK, CDR2 SYGVNS. J was trimmed by 7 bases and V by 1 base; bases with no gene match: 11.